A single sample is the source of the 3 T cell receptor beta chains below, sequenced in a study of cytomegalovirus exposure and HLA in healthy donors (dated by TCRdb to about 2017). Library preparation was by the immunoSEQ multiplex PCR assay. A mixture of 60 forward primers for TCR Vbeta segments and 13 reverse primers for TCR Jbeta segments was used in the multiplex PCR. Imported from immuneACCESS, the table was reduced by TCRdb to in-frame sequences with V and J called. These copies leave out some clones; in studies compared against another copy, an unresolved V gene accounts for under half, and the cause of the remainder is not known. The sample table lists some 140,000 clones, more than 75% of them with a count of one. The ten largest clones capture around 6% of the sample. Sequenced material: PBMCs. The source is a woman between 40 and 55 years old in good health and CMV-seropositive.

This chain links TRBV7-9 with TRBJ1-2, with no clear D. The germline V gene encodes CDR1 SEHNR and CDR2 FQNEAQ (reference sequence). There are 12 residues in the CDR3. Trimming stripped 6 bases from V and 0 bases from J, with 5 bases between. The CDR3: CASSISNYGYTF. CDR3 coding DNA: TGTGCCAGCAGTATATCTAACTATGGCTACACCTTC.

The CDR3: CASSFYTGQGYNEQFF. Written as DNA, the CDR3 is TGTGCCAGCAGCTTTTATACGGGACAGGGGTACAATGAGCAGTTCTTC. The chain has TRBV7-9 and TRBJ2-1; the match to TRBD1 covers 10 bases. Germline V gene lookup returns CDR1 SEHNR and CDR2 FQNEAQ (reference sequence). V trimming: 3 bases; J trimming: 4 bases; junction bases outside the gene matches: 6. This CDR3 is 16 amino acids long.

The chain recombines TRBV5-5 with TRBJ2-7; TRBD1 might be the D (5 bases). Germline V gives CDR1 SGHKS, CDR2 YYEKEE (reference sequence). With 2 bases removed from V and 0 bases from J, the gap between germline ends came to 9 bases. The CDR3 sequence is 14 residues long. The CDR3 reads CASSFRTSSYEQYF. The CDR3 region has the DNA TGTGCCAGCAGCTTTCGGACAAGCTCCTACGAGCAGTACTTC.